This TCR beta chain was captured by sequencing in a study of control samples from healthy donors and cancer patients. The germline V and J ends were trimmed by 7 bases and 10 bases, with 20 bases remaining between them. This CDR3 is built from 15 residues. Per the germline V gene, CDR1 is MDHEN and CDR2 is SYDVKM. Clones were read by immunoSEQ multiplex PCR, and TCRdb kept only the in-frame ones, dropping some. The sample contains about 160,000 clones, 70% to 90% of which appear only once. This chain links TRBV28 with TRBJ1-6; the D gene is possibly TRBD1 (5 bases). This sequence originates from a man between 25 and 39 years old in good health. Sequencing used blood. CDR3 sequence reads: CASISWAGSRSPLHF. Written as DNA, the CDR3 is TGTGCCAGCATTTCATGGGCAGGGTCAAGGTCACCCCTCCACTTT. The full variable domain, its missing parts supplied by reference TRBV28 and TRBJ1-6, is DVKVTQSSRYLVKRTGEKVFLECVQDMDHENMFWYRQDPGLGLRLIYFSYDVKMKEKGDIPEGYSVSREKKERFSLILESASTNQTSMYLCASISWAGSRSPLHFGNGTRLTVT.